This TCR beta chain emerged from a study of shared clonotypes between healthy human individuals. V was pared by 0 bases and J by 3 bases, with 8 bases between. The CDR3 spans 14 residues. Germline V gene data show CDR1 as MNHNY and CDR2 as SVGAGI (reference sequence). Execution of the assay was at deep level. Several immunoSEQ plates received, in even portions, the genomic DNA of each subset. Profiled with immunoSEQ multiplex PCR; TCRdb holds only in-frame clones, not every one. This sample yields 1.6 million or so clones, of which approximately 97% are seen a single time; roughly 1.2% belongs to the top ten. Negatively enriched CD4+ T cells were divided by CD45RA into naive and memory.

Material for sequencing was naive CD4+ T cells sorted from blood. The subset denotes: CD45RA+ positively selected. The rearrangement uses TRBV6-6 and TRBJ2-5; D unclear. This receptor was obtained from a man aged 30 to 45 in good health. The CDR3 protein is CASSYSGPEETQYF. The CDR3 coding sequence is TGTGCCAGCAGTTACTCCGGGCCAGAAGAGACCCAGTACTTC.